This passage covers 32 T cell receptor beta chains from one sample sequenced in a study of blood T cells in healthy people across ages. Through a sample-barcoded 5' primer and a J-beta primer mix, a second PCR was run for about 6 to 12 cycles. TCRdb processed the 5' RACE reads anew with MiXCR; each CDR3 protein has one entry. Found here are approximately 940,000 distinct CDR3 sequences, under 50% of them singletons; the top ten hold around 15%. The sample consisted of blood. The source of these receptors is a man aged 30-40 years in good health.

This chain links TRBV27 with TRBJ1-5, with unresolved D. Per germline, CDR1 MNHEY and CDR2 SMNVEV (reference sequence). CDR3 length equals 13 residues. V lost 4 bases to trimming and J lost 7 bases, with 11 bases between them. The CDR3 protein is CASSSLEGQPQHF. The DNA for the CDR3 is TGTGCCAGCAGTTCCTTAGAGGGACAGCCCCAGCATTTT.

V and J are TRBV10-3 and TRBJ2-7; 7 nucleotides line up with TRBD2. CDR1 and CDR2 (germline): ENHRY, SYGVKD. V dropped 4 bases and J dropped 2; count of bases not matched to a gene: 5. The CDR3 runs to 14 residues. CDR3 in DNA: TGTGCCATCAGTGCTGGCGGGAGCACCTACGAGCAGTACTTC. Its protein product is CAISAGGSTYEQYF.

This clonotype occurred a few times. The CDR3 nucleotides read TGCAGCGTTGCCCTCGACAGTTTGACTGAAGCTTTCTTT. Translation: CSVALDSLTEAFF. This chain connects TRBV29-1 to TRBJ1-1; a possible D gene is TRBD1 (5 bases). The CDR3 spans 13 residues. CDR1 is SQVTM, CDR2 ANQGSEA, per germline. V gave up 4 bases and J gave up 5 bases, with 14 bases separating them.

This clonotype was found a few times. V gene TRBV4-1 combines with J gene TRBJ2-1; 8 nucleotides agree with TRBD2. Germline CDR1 is MGHRA and CDR2 is YSYEKL. Unmatched junction bases numbered 9, after V lost 1 base and J lost 7 bases. The CDR3 has 16 residues. The CDR3 loop reads CASSQGAGGAKNEQFF. The CDR3 region has the DNA TGCGCCAGCAGCCAAGGTGCCGGGGGGGCTAAGAATGAGCAGTTCTTC.

This rearrangement joins TRBV12-3 or TRBV12-4 to TRBJ1-3; TRBD1 matches at 7 bases. The trim removed 7 bases at V and 2 bases at J, leaving 8 bases unmatched. The CDR3 runs 15 residues. The CDR3 protein is CASTPRDRAGNTIYF. The CDR3 DNA sequence: TGTGCCAGCACCCCAAGGGACAGAGCTGGAAACACCATATATTTT.

The rearrangement joins TRBV6-4 to TRBJ2-1; maybe TRBD1 (6 bases). The CDR3 covers 13 residues. With 11 bases removed from V and 6 bases from J, the gap between germline ends came to 17 bases. The germline CDR1 and CDR2 sequences are MRHNA and SNTAGT. The CDR3 coding sequence is TGTGCCCGCCAAACAGGGTTTGCCAATGAGCAGTTCTTC. The encoded protein is CARQTGFANEQFF.

The V and J genes are TRBV4-1 and TRBJ1-5; no reliable D call. Looked up from germline, CDR1 is MGHRA and CDR2 is YSYEKL. The V end was cut by 4 bases, the J end by 0 bases, with 16 bases between. The CDR3 sequence is 17 residues long. The CDR3: CASSPYHASSSNQPQHF. The CDR3 region has the DNA TGCGCCAGCAGCCCCTATCACGCATCGAGTAGCAATCAGCCCCAGCATTTT.

The chain links TRBV6-4 to TRBJ2-2; the D is unclear. V was trimmed by 3 bases and J by 4 bases, leaving 6 bases between them. The CDR3 covers 13 residues. Germline values: CDR1 MRHNA, CDR2 SNTAGT. CDR3 residues: CASSEEPTGELFF. CDR3 bases: TGTGCCAGCAGTGAGGAGCCCACCGGGGAGCTGTTTTTT.

This clonotype was counted many times. This rearrangement joins TRBV29-1 to TRBJ2-1; 7 positions agree with TRBD2. The ends lost 4 bases at V and 6 bases at J; junction bases unmatched: 3. The length of the CDR3 is 12 residues. Germline lookup yields CDR1 SQVTM and CDR2 ANQGSEA. The CDR3 spells CSVGVAGNEQFF. The CDR3 DNA reads TGCAGCGTTGGGGTAGCGGGCAATGAGCAGTTCTTC.

This clonotype came up a few times. The rearrangement joins TRBV27 to TRBJ1-6, with D perhaps matching TRBD1 (6 bases). V was pared by 7 bases and J by 9 bases, with 22 bases between. Germline V gene sequence: CDR1 MNHEY, CDR2 SMNVEV (reference sequence). This CDR3 has 16 residues. The CDR3 protein is CASTSGGRPTGSPLHF. CDR3 nucleotides: TGTGCCAGCACCTCCGGGGGCAGGCCGACGGGTTCACCCCTCCACTTT.

V and J are TRBV28 and TRBJ2-7; perhaps D is TRBD1 or TRBD2 (5 bases each). Trimming stripped 7 bases from V and 4 bases from J, with 17 bases between. CDR1 MDHEN and CDR2 SYDVKM come from the germline V gene. This CDR3 spans 14 amino acids. CDR3 sequence: CASTLGQGVYEQYF. DNA for the CDR3: TGTGCCAGCACCTTGGGTCAGGGAGTGTACGAGCAGTACTTC.

Written as DNA, the CDR3 is TGTGCCAGCAATCCACTGGTGGCAGATACGCAGTATTTT. Its protein is CASNPLVADTQYF. The rearrangement uses TRBV7-2 and TRBJ2-3; no clear D. Between the trimmed V and J ends, which lost 7 bases and 4 bases, there was a span of 12 bases. The CDR3 contains 13 residues. Germline V gives CDR1 SGHTA, CDR2 FQGNSA.

Concerning this clonotype itself: Its ends do not fully match the called genes, so a read error is possible. The chain links TRBV29-1 to TRBJ2-3; D might be TRBD1 or TRBD2, each matching 5 bases. The CDR3 has 14 amino acids. Germline loops: CDR1 SQVTM, CDR2 ANQGSEA. The DNA for the CDR3 is TGCAGCGGTCAGAGGGGATCCAACACAGATACGCCGTATTTT. Amino acids: CSGQRGSNTDTPYF.

The chain uses TRBV29-1 and TRBJ1-2; perhaps TRBD1 as D (5 bases). V lost 4 bases and J 0 bases, leaving 12 bases between the germline ends. The CDR3 covers 14 residues. Germline CDR1 reads SQVTM; CDR2 reads ANQGSEA. CDR3 sequence reads: CSVVTRTTNYGYTF. CDR3 nucleotide sequence: TGCAGCGTTGTGACCAGGACAACTAACTATGGCTACACCTTC.

CDR3 loop: CAISPETQGSEQYF. The CDR3 nucleotides read TGTGCCATCAGTCCGGAGACACAGGGCAGCGAGCAGTACTTC. The chain joins TRBV10-3 to TRBJ2-4; possibly TRBD1 for D (6 bases). The J call may be wrong; the DNA end is better matched by TRBJ2-7. Germline CDR1 is ENHRY and CDR2 is SYGVKD. CDR3 length: 14 amino acids.

This clonotype was counted a few times. The rearrangement joins TRBV12-3 or TRBV12-4 to TRBJ2-5; D is unresolved. This CDR3 spans 14 amino acids. The V end lost 7 bases, the J end lost 5 bases, and 17 bases lay between the germline ends. The CDR3 nucleotides are TGTGCCAGCACCCCAACCTGGGTATTGGAGACCCAGTACTTC. Translating it yields CASTPTWVLETQYF.

This sequence joins TRBV25-1 and TRBJ1-2, with D tentatively TRBD1 (5 bases). Trimming took 3 bases from V and 8 from J, leaving 19 bases between them. CDR3 size: 15 residues. Germline CDR1 MGHDK, CDR2 SYGVNS. The DNA of the CDR3 is TGTGCCAGCAGTGACGTACGACAGCCGGAAGGAGGCTACACCTTC. It specifies CASSDVRQPEGGYTF.

The chain has TRBV7-9 and TRBJ2-1, with 9 bases lining up with TRBD2. The CDR3 sequence is 16 residues long. V gave up 5 bases and J gave up 5 bases; unmatched junction bases: 10. Germline V gene lookup returns CDR1 SEHNR and CDR2 FQNEAQ (reference sequence). The CDR3 DNA sequence: TGTGCCAGCAGCCCCCAGAGCGGGGGGACTAACAATGAGCAGTTCTTC. Translating it yields CASSPQSGGTNNEQFF.

J is TRBJ1-2 and V is TRBV28; 9 bases match TRBD1. CDR1 MDHEN and CDR2 SYDVKM come from the germline V gene. V dropped 6 bases and J dropped 8; count of bases not matched to a gene: 7. This CDR3 is 13 amino acids long. CDR3 sequence (DNA): TGTGCCAGCAGCATACAGGGGGCTAGAGGCTACACCTTC. As protein: CASSIQGARGYTF.

The chain is built from TRBV20-1 and TRBJ2-7; perhaps TRBD2 as D (5 bases). The germline gives CDR1 DFQATT, CDR2 SNEGSKA (reference sequence). V lost 5 bases, J lost 4 bases, and 9 bases lay in between. This CDR3 region has 11 residues. The chain's CDR3 is CSAPSRYEQYF. CDR3 nucleotides: TGCAGTGCTCCTAGCAGGTACGAGCAGTACTTC.

V gene TRBV4-1 combines with J gene TRBJ1-3; unclear D gene. The CDR3 is 16 residues long. V was cut by 3 bases and J by 4 bases, with 16 bases left in between. Looked up from germline, CDR1 is MGHRA and CDR2 is YSYEKL. CDR3 sequence reads: CASSQSLMVSGNTIYF. The CDR3 DNA reads as TGCGCCAGCAGCCAGTCTTTGATGGTCTCCGGAAACACCATATATTTT.

The chain employs TRBV3-1 and TRBJ2-5; D gene ambiguous. Germline V gene data show CDR1 as LGHDT and CDR2 as YNNKEL (reference sequence). The CDR3 is 11 amino acids. The V end was cut by 4 bases, the J end by 9 bases, with 9 bases between. CDR3 residues: CASSRSRSQYF. The CDR3 DNA follows: TGTGCCAGCAGCCGGTCTCGGTCCCAGTACTTC.

This sequence joins TRBV2 and TRBJ1-5, with 8 bases that match TRBD1. The CDR3 runs to 16 residues. V lost 3 bases to trimming and J lost 1 base; unmatched junction nucleotides: 5. Looked up from germline, CDR1 is SNHLY and CDR2 is FYNNEI. The CDR3 DNA follows: TGTGCCAGCAGTGACGAGGGACAGGTCAGCAATCAGCCCCAGCATTTT. This gives the protein CASSDEGQVSNQPQHF.

The chain recombines TRBV4-2 with TRBJ2-1; D is ambiguous. The CDR3 sequence is 15 residues long. The V end was cut by 0 bases, the J end by 6 bases, with 12 bases between. Germline V lookup: CDR1 LGHNA, CDR2 YNFKEQ. For the CDR3, the DNA is TGTGCCAGCAGCCAAGATCTTCGCGTGGGCAATGAGCAGTTCTTC. The encoded protein is CASSQDLRVGNEQFF.

The chain combines TRBV29-1 with TRBJ2-7, with D unclear. With 0 bases removed from V and 7 bases from J, the gap between germline ends came to 7 bases. Per germline, CDR1 SQVTM and CDR2 ANQGSEA. The CDR3 has 11 residues. CDR3 coding DNA: TGCAGCGTTGAAGAAACCGGGGAGCAGTACTTC. This encodes CSVEETGEQYF.

The rearrangement joins TRBV3-1 to TRBJ2-7; 8 positions match TRBD2. This CDR3 is built from 14 residues. With 9 bases clipped from V and 1 base from J, the junction kept 8 bases outside the gene matches. CDR1 is LGHDT and CDR2 is YNNKEL in the germline V gene (reference sequence). CDR3 in DNA: TGTGCCAGTACGGGGGGGCACCGGTCCTACGAGCAGTACTTC. It translates to CASTGGHRSYEQYF.

The rearrangement links TRBV6-2 or TRBV6-3 to TRBJ2-3, with unresolved D. Germline CDR1 MNHEY, CDR2 SVGEGT. This CDR3 comprises 12 residues. Deletions cut 7 bases from V and 9 bases from J, with 14 bases between. Here the CDR3 DNA reads TGTGCCAGCACAACCCGTCTGGAGACGCAGTATTTT. Amino acids: CASTTRLETQYF.

J is TRBJ1-2 and V is TRBV5-1, with TRBD1 identical over 7 bases. Germline V gives CDR1 SGHRS, CDR2 YFSETQ. V shed 4 bases, J shed 3 bases, and the junction held 3 bases outside the gene matches. This CDR3 region has 13 residues. The CDR3 DNA reads TGCGCCAGCAGCGTCGGGACAGACTATGGCTACACCTTC. Its translation is CASSVGTDYGYTF.

This chain joins TRBV7-3 and TRBJ2-1; D gene unclear. Germline CDR1 reads SGHTA; CDR2 reads FQGTGA. This CDR3 has 14 amino acids. V was clipped by 0 bases and J by 5 bases, with 8 bases between them. The CDR3 loop reads CASSLTTLNNEQFF. Written as DNA, the CDR3 is TGTGCCAGCAGCTTAACGACCCTCAACAATGAGCAGTTCTTC.

The chain joins TRBV7-2 to TRBJ2-7; D uncertain. The germline V and J ends were trimmed by 0 bases and 2 bases, with 14 bases remaining between them. CDR1 and CDR2 from the germline V gene are SGHTA and FQGNSA. The length of the CDR3 is 16 residues. The CDR3 protein is CASSLAPAGRAYEQYF. Written as DNA, the CDR3 is TGTGCCAGCAGCTTAGCGCCTGCCGGCAGAGCCTACGAGCAGTACTTC. Looking up the rest from reference TRBV7-2 and TRBJ2-7 gives the full variable domain: GAGVSQSPSNKVTEKGKDVELRCDPISGHTALYWYRQSLGQGLEFLIYFQGNSAPDKSGLPSDRFSAERTGGSVSTLTIQRTQQEDSAVYLCASSLAPAGRAYEQYFGPGTRLTVT.

Points on this clonotype: This may stem from a read error, because a much larger clone lies one nucleotide away. The chain uses TRBV20-1 and TRBJ2-5; 9 nucleotides agree with TRBD1. The J call may be in error: the DNA end matches TRBJ2-7 better. Germline CDR1 and CDR2: DFQATT and SNEGSKA (reference sequence). This CDR3 comprises 13 residues. The CDR3 spells CSARGTGDHEQYF. Here the CDR3 DNA reads TGCAGTGCTAGAGGGACAGGGGACCACGAGCAGTACTTC.

The V gene is TRBV27, the J gene TRBJ1-1; D might be TRBD1 (5 bases). Germline-derived CDR1 and CDR2 are MNHEY and SMNVEV (reference sequence). The CDR3 consists of 15 residues. Trimming removed 2 bases at V and 1 base at J, with 11 bases between. CDR3 amino acids: CASSLHGTANTEAFF. Written as DNA, the CDR3 is TGTGCCAGCAGTTTACATGGGACGGCGAACACTGAAGCTTTCTTT.